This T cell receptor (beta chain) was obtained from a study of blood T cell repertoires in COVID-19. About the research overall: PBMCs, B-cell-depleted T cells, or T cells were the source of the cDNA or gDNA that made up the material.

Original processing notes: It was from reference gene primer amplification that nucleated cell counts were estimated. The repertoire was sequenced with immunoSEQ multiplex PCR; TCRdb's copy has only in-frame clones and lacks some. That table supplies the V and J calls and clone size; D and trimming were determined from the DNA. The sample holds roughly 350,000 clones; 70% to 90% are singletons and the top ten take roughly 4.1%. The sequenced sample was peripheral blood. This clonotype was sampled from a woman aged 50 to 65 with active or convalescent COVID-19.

The CDR3 DNA follows: TGTGCCAGCAGCAAAGAACTGTGTGGGACAGGGGGCGACAGTAGAAATGAAAAACTGTTTTTT. It is translated as CASSKELCGTGGDSRNEKLFF. The J gene is TRBJ1-4, the V gene TRBV21-1; TRBD1 reflects the table's D call only, with no check against the DNA. TRBV21-1 is flagged as a pseudogene. There are 21 residues in the CDR3.